Below are 9 T cell receptor beta chains sequenced from a single sample in a study of blood T cell repertoires in COVID-19. Measured with immunoSEQ multiplex PCR; TCRdb has only the in-frame clones, and not every one. The sample yields 250,000 to 300,000 clones, 88% seen once. Sequencing was carried out using peripheral blood. These receptors all come from a woman aged 25 to 45 who had recovered from COVID-19.

The CDR3 DNA reads as TGTGCCAGCAGTTTATATACCCCCCCCATAAGCGGAAACACCATATATTTT. Protein product: CASSLYTPPISGNTIYF. V and J are TRBV28 and TRBJ1-3; no definite D call. Germline CDR1 reads MDHEN; CDR2 reads SYDVKM. Trimming shortened V by 1 base and J by 4 bases, and 17 bases separated the two germline ends. The CDR3 has 17 residues.

The rearrangement links TRBV30 to TRBJ1-5; maybe TRBD1 (6 bases). V lost 3 bases to trimming and J lost 9 bases, with 18 bases between them. Germline CDR1 is GTSNPN and CDR2 is SVGIG (reference sequence). The CDR3 runs to 14 residues. CDR3 in DNA: TGTGCCTGGAGCCTCGGACAGATTCCATCGCCCCAGCATTTT. Translation gives CAWSLGQIPSPQHF.

The J gene is TRBJ1-2, the V gene TRBV29-1; 8 bases map to TRBD1. The V segment lost 0 bases and the J segment 6 bases; nucleotides outside the gene matches: 12. Per the germline V gene, CDR1 is SQVTM and CDR2 is ANQGSEA. This CDR3 comprises 16 residues. The CDR3 region is CSVEDPLDRGRHGYTF. As DNA, the CDR3 is TGCAGCGTTGAAGATCCCCTTGACAGGGGTCGGCATGGCTACACCTTC.

The chain couples TRBV6-1 to TRBJ1-1; D is undetermined. This CDR3 has 13 amino acids. V shed 2 bases and J shed 10 bases, with 14 bases lying between them. CDR1 and CDR2 from the germline V gene are MNHNS and SASEGT. The CDR3 region has the DNA TGTGCCAGCAGTGAACGGTACAGCCAACGAGCTTTCTTT. Translation gives CASSERYSQRAFF.

The V gene is TRBV4-1, the J gene TRBJ1-6; possible D gene TRBD1, 5 bases. The CDR3 spans 16 residues. The V gene's germline CDR1 is MGHRA and CDR2 YSYEKL. Trimming stripped 0 bases from V and 6 bases from J, with 12 bases between. The CDR3 here is CASSQEGGRANSPLHF. The CDR3, as DNA: TGCGCCAGCAGCCAAGAAGGTGGCAGGGCTAATTCACCCCTCCACTTT.

J is TRBJ2-1 and V is TRBV2; 10 nucleotides agree with TRBD2. Germline-derived CDR1 and CDR2 are SNHLY and FYNNEI. J gave up 2 bases and V 6 bases, and 4 bases lay outside the gene matches. CDR3 length: 15 residues. CDR3 loop: CASRVAGGAYNEQFF. The DNA for the CDR3 is TGTGCCAGCAGGGTAGCGGGGGGAGCCTACAATGAGCAGTTCTTC.

The V gene is TRBV28, the J gene TRBJ2-7; 9 bases agree with TRBD1. The CDR3 contains 13 residues. Unmatched junction bases numbered 5, after V lost 5 bases and J lost 6 bases. The germline CDR1 and CDR2 sequences are MDHEN and SYDVKM. CDR3 sequence reads: CASSTGTGSEQYF. The CDR3 nucleotides read TGTGCCAGCAGTACCGGGACAGGGTCCGAGCAGTACTTC.

The CDR3 loop is CASSLVGTGGAEQYF. The CDR3 DNA reads TGTGCCAGCAGCCTCGTCGGGACAGGGGGCGCCGAGCAGTACTTC. The chain joins TRBV3-1 (or the pseudogene TRBV3-2) to TRBJ2-7; 12 bases match TRBD1. With V trimmed by 4 bases and J by 6 bases, 7 bases remained unmatched. Germline CDR1 is LGHDT and CDR2 is YNNKEL (reference sequence). The CDR3 covers 15 residues.

The table lists this clone with a few counts. The chain combines TRBV2 with TRBJ1-6; D is unresolved. Germline V gives CDR1 SNHLY, CDR2 FYNNEI. Trimming pared 5 bases from V and 9 bases from J, leaving 17 bases between. CDR3 length equals 15 residues. This chain's CDR3 is CASSIGRRESSPLHF. DNA of the CDR3: TGTGCCAGCAGTATCGGACGGAGGGAAAGTTCACCCCTCCACTTT.